The text below deals with one TCR beta chain. As yet, its antigen is unknown. These data belong to a study of T cell responses to AZD1222 COVID-19 vaccine. V lost 0 bases to trimming and J lost 6 bases; unmatched junction nucleotides: 2. The CDR3 totals 13 residues. From germline, CDR1 is SGHDT and CDR2 YYEEEE. Sequenced by immunoSEQ multiplex PCR; TCRdb stores in-frame clones only, minus some. The sample has some 130,000 clones, approximately 90% seen once. Notes on the study in general: The study reported that nearly half of spike-specific TCRs target unmutated variant regions.

The V and J genes are TRBV5-6 and TRBJ1-1; 7 bases align to TRBD1. This sample comprised peripheral blood, obtained 28 days after the second AZD1222 dose. The TCR comes from an adult who received the AZD1222 COVID-19 vaccine. The CDR3 region is CASSLAGGAEAFF. In nucleotides, the CDR3 is TGTGCCAGCAGCTTGGCAGGGGGGGCTGAAGCTTTCTTT.